Below are 14 T cell receptor beta chains sequenced from a single sample in a study of early T cells in non-severe SARS-CoV-2 infection. TCRdb re-derived calls from the 5' RACE reads in MiXCR, one entry per CDR3 protein. The top ten hold roughly 13% of the sample, which has 70,000 to 75,000 distinct CDR3 sequences, roughly an eighth seen once. The sequenced material came from whole blood. These receptors came from an adult who was a healthcare worker with PCR-confirmed SARS-CoV-2 infection or an uninfected control (not recorded which).

The chain uses TRBV20-1 and TRBJ1-1; D may be TRBD1 (5 bases). CDR1 and CDR2 (germline): DFQATT, SNEGSKA (reference sequence). The germline V and J ends were trimmed by 3 bases and 4 bases, with 12 bases remaining between them. CDR3 size: 13 residues. The CDR3 protein is CSARGGKTTEAFF. The CDR3 DNA follows: TGCAGTGCTAGGGGGGGTAAGACCACTGAAGCTTTCTTT.

The chain employs TRBV28 and TRBJ1-5; D perhaps matches TRBD1 (5 bases). CDR1 is MDHEN, CDR2 SYDVKM, per germline. CDR3 size: 14 residues. V lost 5 bases and J 7 bases, leaving 15 bases between the germline ends. CDR3 amino acids: CASSTHSGAQPQHF. In DNA form, the CDR3 reads TGTGCCAGCAGTACTCACAGTGGGGCCCAGCCCCAGCATTTT.

The chain recombines TRBV6-2 or TRBV6-3 with TRBJ2-3, with D perhaps assigned TRBD1 or TRBD2 (5 bases each). The V gene's germline CDR1 is MNHEY and CDR2 SVGEGT. The V and J ends lost 5 bases and 4 bases respectively, with 13 bases between them. The CDR3 has 14 residues. The CDR3 spells CASSPEGRADTQYF. As DNA, the CDR3 is TGTGCCAGCAGTCCAGAGGGGCGCGCAGATACGCAGTATTTT.

The chain is built from TRBV5-1 and TRBJ1-2; 8 bases align to TRBD1. The CDR3 covers 16 residues. Germline assignment: CDR1 SGHRS and CDR2 YFSETQ. The J segment lost 0 bases and the V segment lost 4 bases, leaving 8 bases of the junction unmatched. The CDR3 protein is CASSRTGTGPNYGYTF. The DNA for the CDR3 is TGCGCCAGCAGCCGAACCGGGACAGGACCTAACTATGGCTACACCTTC.

The chain couples TRBV7-9 to TRBJ2-3; unclear D gene. Germline V CDR1 and CDR2: SEHNR, FQNEAQ (reference sequence). There are 13 residues in the CDR3. V lost 5 bases and J 0 bases, leaving 6 bases between the germline ends. The CDR3 DNA reads TGTGCCAGCAGCAGTTTCAGCACAGATACGCAGTATTTT. Its translation is CASSSFSTDTQYF. Drawing the rest from reference TRBV7-9 and TRBJ2-3, the complete variable domain is DTGVSQNPRHKITKRGQNVTFRCDPISEHNRLYWYRQTLGQGPEFLTYFQNEAQLEKSRLLSDRFSAERPKGSFSTLEIQRTEQGDSAMYLCASSSFSTDTQYFGPGTRLTVL.

This clonotype was counted at least ten times. The chain recombines TRBV28 with TRBJ2-7, with D perhaps TRBD1 (6 bases). The CDR3 runs to 15 residues. Germline CDR1 MDHEN, CDR2 SYDVKM. With 4 bases removed from V and 4 bases from J, the gap between germline ends came to 17 bases. The CDR3 sequence: CASSSPPQGKYEQYF. The CDR3 bases are TGTGCCAGCAGTTCGCCCCCCCAGGGGAAGTACGAGCAGTACTTC.

The V and J genes are TRBV10-3 and TRBJ2-5; weak D call: TRBD1 (6 bases). This CDR3 comprises 15 residues. The V end lost 6 bases, the J end lost 1 base, and 15 bases lay between the germline ends. Germline V gene lookup returns CDR1 ENHRY and CDR2 SYGVKD. CDR3 DNA sequence: TGTGCCATCAGCCGGTCAGGGGAACGCCAAGAGACCCAGTACTTC. This gives the protein CAISRSGERQETQYF.

This clonotype was seen repeatedly, ten times or more. The rearrangement joins TRBV29-1 to TRBJ1-2; the D is unclear. V lost 4 bases and J 8 bases, leaving 14 bases between the germline ends. The CDR3 has 12 residues. CDR1 is SQVTM, CDR2 ANQGSEA, per germline. CDR3 coding DNA: TGCAGCGTTGGCGGCGCGAAAGTGGGCTACACCTTC. Residues: CSVGGAKVGYTF.

In this sample, this clonotype turned up a few times. The chain joins TRBV3-1 to TRBJ2-1, with D perhaps being TRBD1 or TRBD2 (5 bases each). V shed 4 bases and J shed 2 bases, with 12 bases lying between them. The CDR3 has 15 amino acids. Per the germline V gene, CDR1 is LGHDT and CDR2 is YNNKEL (reference sequence). CDR3 protein: CASSLGTDAYNEQFF. Written as DNA, the CDR3 is TGTGCCAGCAGCCTCGGGACCGATGCCTACAATGAGCAGTTCTTC.

This clonotype was detected only a few times. This sequence joins TRBV19 and TRBJ1-5; possibly TRBD1 for D (6 bases). The germline CDR1 and CDR2 sequences are LNHDA and SQIVND (reference sequence). The CDR3 extends over 14 amino acids. Trimming left V 4 bases short and J 11 bases short, with 18 bases between. CDR3 residues: CASSTYLEGGAQHF. CDR3 nucleotide sequence: TGTGCCAGTAGTACCTACCTCGAGGGGGGAGCCCAGCATTTT.

A few counts support this clonotype. This chain connects TRBV5-1 to TRBJ1-2, with D possibly matching TRBD1 (5 bases). V was trimmed by 3 bases and J by 1 base, leaving 7 bases between them. The length of the CDR3 is 13 residues. Germline CDR1 SGHRS, CDR2 YFSETQ. CDR3 DNA: TGCGCCAGCAGCTGGGACGGTAACTATGGCTACACCTTC. Protein sequence: CASSWDGNYGYTF.

The J gene is TRBJ2-5, the V gene TRBV20-1; the D is unclear. The length of the CDR3 is 10 residues. The germline V gene encodes CDR1 DFQATT and CDR2 SNEGSKA (reference sequence). Trimming left V 5 bases short and J 2 bases short, with 3 bases between. CDR3 DNA: TGCAGTGCTGGACAAGAGACCCAGTACTTC. Its protein product is CSAGQETQYF.

This clonotype showed up many times. This chain links TRBV6-2 or TRBV6-3 with TRBJ2-1; the D gene is possibly TRBD1 (6 bases). V was shortened by 5 bases and J by 8 bases, with 19 bases between the two germline ends. Germline V gene lookup returns CDR1 MNHEY and CDR2 SVGEGT. The CDR3 is 15 residues long. CDR3 bases: TGTGCCAGCAGTCTACTCCGGGACACCCAGGATGAGCAGTTCTTC. Protein sequence: CASSLLRDTQDEQFF.

This clonotype was observed a few times. V gene TRBV4-1 combines with J gene TRBJ2-7; tentative D call: TRBD2 (7 bases). The germline V gene has CDR1 MGHRA and CDR2 YSYEKL. Trimming stripped 1 base from V and 3 bases from J, with 13 bases between. The CDR3 has 15 amino acids. This CDR3 reads CASSQVSGGGYEQYF. CDR3 nucleotide sequence: TGCGCCAGCAGCCAAGTGTCGGGGGGCGGCTACGAGCAGTACTTC.